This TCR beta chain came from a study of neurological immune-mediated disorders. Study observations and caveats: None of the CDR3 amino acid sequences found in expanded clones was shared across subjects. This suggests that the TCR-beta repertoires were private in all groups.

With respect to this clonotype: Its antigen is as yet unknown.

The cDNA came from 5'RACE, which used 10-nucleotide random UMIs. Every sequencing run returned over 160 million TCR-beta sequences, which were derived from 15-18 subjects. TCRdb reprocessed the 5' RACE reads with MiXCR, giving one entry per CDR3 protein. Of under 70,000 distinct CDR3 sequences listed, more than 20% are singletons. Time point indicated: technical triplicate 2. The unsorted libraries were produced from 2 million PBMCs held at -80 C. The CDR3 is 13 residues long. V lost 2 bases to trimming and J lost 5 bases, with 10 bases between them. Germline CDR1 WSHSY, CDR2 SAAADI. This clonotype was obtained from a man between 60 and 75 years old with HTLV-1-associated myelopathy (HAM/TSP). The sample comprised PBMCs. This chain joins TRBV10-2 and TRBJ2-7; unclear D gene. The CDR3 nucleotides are TGCGCCAGCAGTGAGGGCAGCCAAAACGAGCAGTACTTC. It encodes CASSEGSQNEQYF.